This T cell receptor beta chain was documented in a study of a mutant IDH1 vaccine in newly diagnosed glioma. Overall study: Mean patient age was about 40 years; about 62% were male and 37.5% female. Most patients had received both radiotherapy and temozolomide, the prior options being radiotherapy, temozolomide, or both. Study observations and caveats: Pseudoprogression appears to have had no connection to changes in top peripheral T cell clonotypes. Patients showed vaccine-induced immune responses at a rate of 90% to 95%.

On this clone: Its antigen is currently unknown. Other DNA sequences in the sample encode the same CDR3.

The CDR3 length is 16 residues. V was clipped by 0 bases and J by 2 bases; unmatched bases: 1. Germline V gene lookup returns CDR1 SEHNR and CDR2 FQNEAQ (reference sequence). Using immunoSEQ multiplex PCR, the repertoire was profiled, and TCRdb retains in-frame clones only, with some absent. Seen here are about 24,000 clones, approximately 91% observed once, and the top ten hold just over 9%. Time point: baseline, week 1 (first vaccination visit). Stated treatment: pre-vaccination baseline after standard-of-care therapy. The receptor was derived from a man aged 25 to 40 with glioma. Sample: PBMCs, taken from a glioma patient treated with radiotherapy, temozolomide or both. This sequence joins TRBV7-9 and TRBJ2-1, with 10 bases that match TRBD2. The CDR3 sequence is CASSLALAGTYNEQFF. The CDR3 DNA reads TGTGCCAGCAGCTTAGCACTAGCGGGAACCTACAATGAGCAGTTCTTC.